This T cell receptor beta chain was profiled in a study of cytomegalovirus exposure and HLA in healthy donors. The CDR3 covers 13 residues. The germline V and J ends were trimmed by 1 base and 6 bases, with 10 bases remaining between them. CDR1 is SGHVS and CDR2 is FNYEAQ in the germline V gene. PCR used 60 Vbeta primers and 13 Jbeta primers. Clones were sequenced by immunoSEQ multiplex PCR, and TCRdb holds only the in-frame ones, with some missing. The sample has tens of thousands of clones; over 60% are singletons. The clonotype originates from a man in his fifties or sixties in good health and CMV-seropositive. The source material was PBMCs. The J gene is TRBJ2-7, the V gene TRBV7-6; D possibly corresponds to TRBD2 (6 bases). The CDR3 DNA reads TGTGCCAGCAGCTTAGGTTCAGCGGGCGAGCAGTACTTC. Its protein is CASSLGSAGEQYF.